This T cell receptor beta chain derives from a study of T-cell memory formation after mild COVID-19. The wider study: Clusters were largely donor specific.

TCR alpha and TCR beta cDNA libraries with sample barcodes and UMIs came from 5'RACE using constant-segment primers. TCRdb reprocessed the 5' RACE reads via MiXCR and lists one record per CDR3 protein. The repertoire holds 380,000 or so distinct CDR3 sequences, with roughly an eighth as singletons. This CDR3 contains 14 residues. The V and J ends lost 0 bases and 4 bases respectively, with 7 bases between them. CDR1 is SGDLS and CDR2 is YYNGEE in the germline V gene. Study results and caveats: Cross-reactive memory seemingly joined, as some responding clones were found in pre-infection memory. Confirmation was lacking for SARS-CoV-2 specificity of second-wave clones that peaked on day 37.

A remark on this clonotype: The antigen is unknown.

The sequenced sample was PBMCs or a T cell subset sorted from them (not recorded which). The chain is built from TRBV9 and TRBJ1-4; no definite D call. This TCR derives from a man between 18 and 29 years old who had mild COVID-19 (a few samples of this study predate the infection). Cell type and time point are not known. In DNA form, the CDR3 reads TGTGCCAGCAGCGTAGAGCAGGATAATGAAAAACTGTTTTTT. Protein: CASSVEQDNEKLFF.